This T cell receptor (beta chain) was sequenced for a study of CD8 T cells in ankylosing spondylitis. Study findings and constraints: Matched ankylosing spondylitis synovial fluid reportedly showed significant enrichment of disease-linked clones. Roughly eight highly homologous variants made up a TCR beta motif that seemed to typify ankylosing spondylitis blood. Reports of some motif variants in reactive arthritis synovial fluid and blood predate this one.

CDR1 SGHRS and CDR2 YFSETQ come from the germline V gene. V lost 4 bases and J lost 5; bases outside the gene matches: 8. CDR3 length: 15 residues. TCRdb re-called the 5' RACE reads with MiXCR, one entry per CDR3 protein. The sample has around 490,000 distinct CDR3 sequences, roughly 5.2% seen once. Worth noting for this clonotype: Its target is not known.

The TCR was taken from a male donor with ankylosing spondylitis. This chain links TRBV5-1 with TRBJ2-7, with 11 bases lining up with TRBD1. Material for sequencing was blood, either unsorted or a sorted T cell fraction (not recorded which). This CDR3 reads CASSRSGTGGDEQYF. CDR3 in DNA: TGCGCCAGCAGCCGGTCCGGGACAGGGGGGGACGAGCAGTACTTC.